This T cell receptor (beta chain) appears in the sequencing data of a study of T-cell reconstitution after alpha-beta-depleted transplantation in children. Findings and limits, study-wide: By about two months after transplant, alpha-beta T cells reportedly arose from several hundred graft clones that had expanded.

Preparation of the TCRbeta library involved a method that used unique molecular identifiers. TCRdb reprocessed the PCR reads via MiXCR and lists one record per CDR3 protein. The sample lists 500,000 to 600,000 distinct CDR3 sequences, roughly 27% occurring once. Concerning this clonotype itself: Antigen unknown.

V was pared by 6 bases and J by 0 bases, with 8 bases of the junction left unmatched. The CDR3 contains 17 residues. Germline loops: CDR1 MDHEN, CDR2 SYDVKM. The source of this sequence is a boy in the first two years of life with Wiskott-Aldrich syndrome, due to receive a stem cell transplant. V gene TRBV28 combines with J gene TRBJ1-5; the match to TRBD1 covers 10 bases. Here the sequenced sample was PBMCs, taken before TCRalphabeta/CD19-depleted stem cell transplant. Here the CDR3 reads CASRQTGGPYSNQPQHF. CDR3 DNA sequence: TGTGCCAGCAGACAGACAGGGGGCCCTTATAGCAATCAGCCCCAGCATTTT.